Listed here is a single T cell receptor beta chain. What it binds is unknown. It is likely a read error, because the conserved phenylalanine at the end of the CDR3 is missing. Notes on the study in general: The larger-cohort validation was restricted to a single TCR beta V-J rearrangement rather than whole repertoires. In terms of TCR gene usage, tumor memory CD4+ T cells clustered together with blood and lymph node memory CD4+ cells, as well as with lymph node naive CD4+ cells.

Naive CD4+ cells had CD25+ Tregs removed. Semi-nested PCR with Nested Universal Primer A followed constant-region reverse priming of full-length variable regions. TCRdb fed the 5' RACE reads into MiXCR, producing one record per CDR3 protein. The sample lists over 55,000 distinct CDR3 sequences; almost 30% were seen once. Germline lookup yields CDR1 SGHVS and CDR2 FNYEAQ. The CDR3 covers 14 residues. V lost 2 bases to trimming and J lost 0 bases, with 7 bases between them. The clonotype was recovered from a female donor with breast cancer. Input material: tumor-infiltrating naive CD4+ T cells sorted from the breast tumor. Sample subset: naive CD4+ T cells, CD4+CD45RA+CD25-. V usage is TRBV7-6 and J usage is TRBJ1-1; no reliable D call. CDR3 residues: CASSLNTMNTEAFL. The CDR3 DNA reads as TGTGCCAGCAGCTTAAACACTATGAACACTGAAGCTTTCCTT.